The 31 T cell receptor beta chains below all came from one sample that was sequenced in a study of cytotoxic CD8 clonotypes in ibrutinib-treated CLL. The protocol was immunoSEQ multiplex PCR, while the TCRdb copy is restricted to in-frame clones and leaves out a portion. The sample records 35,000 to 45,000 clones, around 53% being singletons. This specimen was PBMCs, taken before ibrutinib treatment. Receptors were obtained from a human donor with chronic lymphocytic leukemia.

The genes are TRBV7-2 and TRBJ1-6, with 10 positions matching TRBD1. Trimming removed 5 bases from V and 5 bases from J; junction bases left unmatched: 6. Germline V gene data show CDR1 as SGHTA and CDR2 as FQGNSA. This CDR3 has 16 residues. DNA of the CDR3: TGTGCCAGCAGCAAGGGACAGGGGTCCGATAATTCACCCCTCCACTTT. Residues: CASSKGQGSDNSPLHF.

This chain links TRBV7-9 with TRBJ1-2, with a possible D match to TRBD1 (5 bases). Germline assignment: CDR1 SEHNR and CDR2 FQNEAQ (reference sequence). The CDR3 runs to 12 residues. V dropped 5 bases and J dropped 9 bases, with 13 bases sitting between them. CDR3: CASSIPGSRYTF. DNA for the CDR3: TGTGCCAGCAGCATTCCAGGGTCGCGCTACACCTTC.

This clone appeared once. DNA for the CDR3: TGTGCCAGCAGCGGCACTGGCATACAGGGGAGTTCCTACAATGAGCAGTTCTTC. Protein: CASSGTGIQGSSYNEQFF. This chain links TRBV7-9 with TRBJ2-1, with 7 bases lining up with TRBD1. There are 18 residues in the CDR3. From germline, CDR1 is SEHNR and CDR2 FQNEAQ (reference sequence). The trim removed 5 bases at V and 1 base at J, leaving 14 bases unmatched.

In its sample, this clone is medium-sized. The chain combines TRBV4-2 with TRBJ1-2, with D uncertain. The CDR3 is 13 amino acids. Germline CDR1 is LGHNA and CDR2 is YNFKEQ. Trimming took off 0 bases at V and 4 bases at J, with 6 bases between the two ends. The CDR3 DNA reads as TGTGCCAGCAGCCAAGAGAGAGTCTATGGCTACACCTTC. It is translated as CASSQERVYGYTF.

This clone has just a few counts. V is TRBV27 and J is TRBJ1-5, with TRBD1 identical over 7 bases. Trimming cost V 8 bases and J 7 bases; bases outside gene matches: 5. Germline V gives CDR1 MNHEY, CDR2 SMNVEV (reference sequence). The CDR3 has 12 amino acids. The CDR3 spells CASRTGEQPQHF. CDR3 bases: TGTGCCAGCCGAACAGGGGAACAGCCCCAGCATTTT.

CDR3 sequence reads: CASSFPGGIPQGTDTQYF. The CDR3 region has the DNA TGTGCCAGCAGTTTCCCGGGGGGGATTCCCCAGGGCACAGATACGCAGTATTTT. The V and J genes are TRBV28 and TRBJ2-3; the match to TRBD2 covers 8 bases. The CDR3 is 18 residues long. V was pared by 3 bases and J by 1 base, with 12 bases of the junction left unmatched. Looked up from germline, CDR1 is MDHEN and CDR2 is SYDVKM.

The chain carries TRBV7-9 and TRBJ2-1, with 9 bases lining up with TRBD2. This CDR3 is built from 17 residues. Trimming cost V 1 base and J 6 bases; bases outside gene matches: 10. CDR1 is SEHNR and CDR2 is FQNEAQ in the germline V gene (reference sequence). CDR3 nucleotides: TGTGCCAGCAGCTTAGTTATGGCTAGCGGGGTTTTCAATGAGCAGTTCTTC. Translated, it gives CASSLVMASGVFNEQFF.

The chain employs TRBV7-6 and TRBJ1-2; 8 positions match TRBD1. Germline V lookup: CDR1 SGHVS, CDR2 FNYEAQ. CDR3 length equals 13 residues. V gave up 5 bases and J gave up 8 bases; unmatched junction bases: 7. The CDR3, as DNA: TGTGCCAGCAGCCTAGGACAGGGAAGGGGCTACACCTTC. The encoded protein is CASSLGQGRGYTF. The full variable domain, with the rest looked up from reference TRBV7-6 and TRBJ1-2, is GAGVSQSPRYKVTKRGQDVALRCDPISGHVSLYWYRQALGQGPEFLTYFNYEAQQDKSGLPNDRFSAERPEGSISTLTIQRTEQRDSAMYRCASSLGQGRGYTFGSGTRLTVV.

The chain joins TRBV6-1 to TRBJ2-3; D is unresolved. The CDR3 length is 15 residues. Trimming took off 4 bases at V and 0 bases at J, with 11 bases between the two ends. Germline CDR1 and CDR2: MNHNS and SASEGT. CDR3: CASSARHYSTDTQYF. In DNA form, the CDR3 reads TGTGCCAGCAGTGCCAGGCACTATAGCACAGATACGCAGTATTTT.

The genes are TRBV4-1 and TRBJ1-1; D gene uncertain. Trimming removed 4 bases from V and 1 base from J, with 19 bases in between. This CDR3 is 17 amino acids long. Germline CDR1 MGHRA, CDR2 YSYEKL. CDR3 sequence (DNA): TGCGCCAGCAGCCCGTTTCCCAGCGAAGCCACGAACACTGAAGCTTTCTTT. This gives the protein CASSPFPSEATNTEAFF.

This clone was seen only a few times. The V and J genes are TRBV12-5 and TRBJ2-3; D gene ambiguous. V was trimmed by 7 bases and J by 3 bases, leaving 14 bases between them. In germline, CDR1 is LGHNT, CDR2 FRNRAP. This CDR3 is 14 amino acids long. CDR3 loop: CASARQSQTDTQYF. DNA for the CDR3: TGTGCTAGTGCCAGGCAAAGCCAAACAGATACGCAGTATTTT.

The V gene is TRBV27, the J gene TRBJ1-4; D perhaps matches TRBD1 (6 bases). Trimming left V 5 bases short and J 6 bases short, with 13 bases between. This CDR3 region has 14 residues. Germline V lookup: CDR1 MNHEY, CDR2 SMNVEV (reference sequence). This CDR3 is CASSPSGADEKLFF. The CDR3 DNA is TGTGCCAGCAGTCCCTCGGGGGCGGATGAAAAACTGTTTTTT.

This clone was counted a few times. V is TRBV6-1 and J is TRBJ2-7; 7 positions agree with TRBD1. The CDR3 sequence is 13 residues long. Germline CDR1 and CDR2: MNHNS and SASEGT. V dropped 4 bases and J dropped 2; count of bases not matched to a gene: 2. CDR3 in DNA: TGTGCCAGCAGTGGACAGGGTCCCTACGAGCAGTACTTC. Protein sequence: CASSGQGPYEQYF.

This clone was picked up a small number of times. CDR3 loop: CASSLGGDPYNEQFF. The CDR3 DNA reads as TGCGCCAGCAGCTTGGGCGGGGATCCTTACAATGAGCAGTTCTTC. This chain joins TRBV5-1 and TRBJ2-1; D possibly corresponds to TRBD2 (6 bases). The CDR3 spans 15 residues. The V gene lost 0 bases and the J gene lost 4 bases, with 11 bases spanning the gap. CDR1 is SGHRS, CDR2 YFSETQ, per germline. Combining the CDR3 with reference TRBV5-1 and TRBJ2-1 gives the whole variable domain KAGVTQTPRYLIKTRGQQVTLSCSPISGHRSVSWYQQTPGQGLQFLFEYFSETQRNKGNFPGRFSGRQFSNSRSEMNVSTLELGDSALYLCASSLGGDPYNEQFFGPGTRLTVL.

The chain carries TRBV19 and TRBJ2-7, with 7 bases aligning to TRBD1. Germline-derived CDR1 and CDR2 are LNHDA and SQIVND (reference sequence). CDR3 size: 17 residues. The ends lost 5 bases at V and 3 bases at J; junction bases unmatched: 16. The CDR3 DNA is TGTGCCAGTAGTTCCTGGACAGGCCCAAGGTCTTTCTACGAGCAGTACTTC. This encodes CASSSWTGPRSFYEQYF.

J is TRBJ2-2 and V is TRBV7-2; D is possibly TRBD2 (5 bases). Trimming left V 3 bases short and J 5 bases short, with 13 bases between. The CDR3 has 15 residues. In germline, CDR1 is SGHTA, CDR2 FQGNSA. The CDR3 is CASSLYGGSTGELFF. The CDR3, as DNA: TGTGCCAGCAGCTTGTACGGCGGGTCGACCGGGGAGCTGTTTTTT.

This chain joins TRBV18 and TRBJ2-7; unclear D gene. The CDR3 length is 12 residues. V shed 3 bases and J shed 5 bases, with 8 bases lying between them. Germline CDR1 is KGHSH and CDR2 is LQKENI. This CDR3 is CASSPEVNEQYF. In nucleotides, the CDR3 is TGTGCCAGCTCACCCGAAGTAAACGAGCAGTACTTC.

This chain links TRBV6-5 with TRBJ1-4; D perhaps matches TRBD1 (6 bases). The V gene lost 7 bases and the J gene lost 8 bases, with 17 bases spanning the gap. The CDR3 sequence is 14 residues long. In germline, CDR1 is MNHEY, CDR2 SVGAGI. This CDR3 is CASKGTHSSEKLFF. The CDR3 DNA reads as TGTGCCAGCAAGGGGACACACTCTTCCGAAAAACTGTTTTTT.

This clone has a handful of counts. The V and J genes are TRBV30 and TRBJ2-1; D possibly matches TRBD1 or TRBD2 (6 bases each). CDR3 length: 15 residues. Germline assignment: CDR1 GTSNPN and CDR2 SVGIG (reference sequence). Trimming took off 2 bases at V and 6 bases at J, with 17 bases between the two ends. This chain's CDR3 is CAWSWGAIKTNEQFF. CDR3 coding DNA: TGTGCCTGGAGTTGGGGGGCCATAAAGACCAATGAGCAGTTCTTC.

The chain recombines TRBV29-1 with TRBJ2-1; TRBD2 is a possible D gene (6 bases). The CDR3 totals 13 residues. V lost 4 bases and J 5 bases, leaving 12 bases between the germline ends. CDR1 and CDR2 (germline): SQVTM, ANQGSEA. The CDR3 sequence: CSVVGLNDNEQFF. CDR3 nucleotides: TGCAGCGTTGTGGGACTTAACGACAATGAGCAGTTCTTC.

The chain carries TRBV19 and TRBJ2-5, with D tentatively TRBD1 or TRBD2 (5 bases each). CDR1 and CDR2 (germline): LNHDA, SQIVND (reference sequence). CDR3 size: 16 residues. The V and J ends lost 2 bases and 2 bases respectively, with 15 bases between them. The CDR3 DNA reads TGTGCCAGTAGTATATCGGCCGGTTGGGGGCAAGAGACCCAGTACTTC. Translating it yields CASSISAGWGQETQYF.

The chain has TRBV20-1 and TRBJ2-7; TRBD1 is a possible D gene (6 bases). This CDR3 spans 11 amino acids. V was trimmed by 5 bases and J by 5 bases, leaving 10 bases between them. Per germline, CDR1 DFQATT and CDR2 SNEGSKA (reference sequence). The CDR3 DNA follows: TGCAGTGCTTCCCGACAGGACGAGCAGTACTTC. It codes for CSASRQDEQYF.

The chain combines TRBV19 with TRBJ2-6; D not certain. This CDR3 region has 14 residues. Between the trimmed V and J ends, which lost 3 bases and 0 bases, there was a span of 3 bases. The germline CDR1 and CDR2 sequences are LNHDA and SQIVND (reference sequence). The CDR3 sequence is CASSIASGANVLTF. Here the CDR3 DNA reads TGTGCCAGTAGTATTGCCTCTGGGGCCAACGTCCTGACTTTC.

The chain uses TRBV5-3 and TRBJ2-5; D is ambiguous. TRBV5-3 is identified as an open reading frame with a role that is uncertain. The CDR3 is made up of 15 amino acids. V gave up 0 bases and J gave up 2 bases, with 11 bases separating them. CDR3 DNA sequence: TGTGCCAGAAGCTTGGCGGTTAGGCCACAAGAGACCCAGTACTTC. This encodes CARSLAVRPQETQYF.

J is TRBJ2-7 and V is TRBV6-6; D unresolved. This CDR3 has 16 residues. Germline V gene lookup returns CDR1 MNHNY and CDR2 SVGAGI (reference sequence). Trimming pared 4 bases from V and 5 bases from J, leaving 21 bases between. The CDR3 sequence is CASSSDLVLANDEQYF. The DNA of the CDR3 is TGTGCCAGCAGTTCTGACCTCGTCCTGGCTAACGACGAGCAGTACTTC.

This chain links TRBV6-1 with TRBJ1-1; 7 bases match TRBD1. CDR1 and CDR2 (germline): MNHNS, SASEGT. The CDR3 is made up of 13 amino acids. The junction had 3 bases not matched to a gene; V was cut back by 8 bases and J by 0 bases. The DNA of the CDR3 is TGTGCCAGCGGACAGGCTATGAACACTGAAGCTTTCTTT. Translation gives CASGQAMNTEAFF.

The chain is built from TRBV28 and TRBJ1-2, with D possibly being TRBD1 (5 bases). Germline CDR1 and CDR2: MDHEN and SYDVKM. This CDR3 is 15 amino acids long. Trimming cost V 3 bases and J 0 bases, with 11 bases left between them. This CDR3 is CASSFMGEANYGYTF. As DNA, the CDR3 is TGTGCCAGCAGTTTTATGGGGGAAGCTAACTATGGCTACACCTTC.

The chain combines TRBV5-7 with TRBJ2-6, with 8 bases lining up with TRBD1. TRBV5-7 is an open reading frame, and its role is uncertain. This CDR3 contains 17 residues. The V gene end was trimmed by 2 bases and the J gene end by 2 bases; junction bases not matched to a gene: 6. The CDR3 loop reads CASSLDRGNPGANVLTF. For the CDR3, the DNA is TGTGCCAGCAGCTTAGACAGGGGAAACCCTGGGGCCAACGTCCTGACTTTC.

The V and J genes are TRBV10-2 and TRBJ1-4; 7 nucleotides match TRBD1. Looked up from germline, CDR1 is WSHSY and CDR2 is SAAADI. Germline trimming cut 6 bases from V and 5 bases from J; bases unmatched to any gene: 15. CDR3 size: 17 residues. The CDR3 region is CASRDFTGDSRNEKLFF. CDR3 DNA: TGCGCCAGCAGAGACTTCACCGGGGACAGCCGGAATGAAAAACTGTTTTTT.

The chain carries TRBV7-2 and TRBJ1-2, with 8 bases lining up with TRBD1. Losses at the gene ends were 4 bases for V and 4 bases for J; bases not matched to a gene: 8. CDR1 SGHTA and CDR2 FQGNSA come from the germline V gene. The CDR3 length is 15 residues. The CDR3 DNA reads TGTGCCAGCAGCTACCCTATGGACAGGGCCTATGGCTACACCTTC. It specifies CASSYPMDRAYGYTF.

The V call is TRBV5-6, the J call TRBJ1-1; D perhaps matches TRBD1 (6 bases). The CDR3 consists of 14 residues. Trimming pared 4 bases from V and 1 base from J, leaving 11 bases between. CDR1 is SGHDT and CDR2 is YYEEEE in the germline V gene. The CDR3: CASSIGQPNTEAFF. In DNA, the CDR3 is TGTGCCAGCAGCATCGGACAGCCGAACACTGAAGCTTTCTTT.